This is a list of T cell receptor beta chains from one sample in a study of regulatory T cells in long-lasting Graves disease. Via MiXCR, TCRdb re-called the multiplex PCR reads, giving one row per CDR3 protein. Of around 500,000 distinct CDR3 sequences in the sample, about 13% are singletons; the top ten hold about 9.1%. This same sample was also taken into another study, of T cells in Graves' hyperthyroidism and ophthalmopathy.

Sample: peripheral blood mononuclear cells (PBMCs), taken at new diagnosis, from a patient treated with antithyroid drugs. The source of these receptors is a man aged 30-40 years with Graves disease. Each CDR3 is given with its conserved first and last residue. Each record gives: J gene, clone size, V gene, D gene, CDR3 protein, CDR3 DNA. The D gene is left open where the match is weak. Rows give clone size only sometimes, using once, few, many, or a class for an expanded clone.

TRBJ2-1 | NA | TRBV20-1 | NA | CSARDPTTGRVRDEQFF | TGCAGTGCTAGAGATCCCACGACAGGCCGCGTTCGAGATGAGCAGTTCTTC
TRBJ1-2 | many | TRBV11-2 | TRBD1 | CASSFGQGLHYGYTF | TGTGCCAGCAGCTTCGGACAGGGGCTTCACTATGGCTACACCTTC
TRBJ2-7 | NA | TRBV10-2 | NA | CASSESIYYEQYF | TGCGCCAGCAGTGAGTCGATTTACTACGAGCAGTACTTC
TRBJ1-5 | NA | TRBV20-1 | NA | CSASSELGIRVQPQHF | TGCAGTGCCTCTTCAGAATTGGGAATCAGGGTTCAGCCCCAGCATTTT
TRBJ2-1 | many | TRBV29-1 | NA | CSVVDNEQFF | TGCAGCGTTGTAGACAATGAGCAGTTCTTC
TRBJ2-2 | many | TRBV5-6 | NA | CASSSGGKAGELFF | TGTGCCAGCAGCTCCGGGGGCAAGGCCGGGGAGCTGTTTTTT
TRBJ2-1 | many | TRBV5-1 | NA | CASSSGPLYNEQFF | TGCGCCAGCAGCTCCGGGCCCTTATACAATGAGCAGTTCTTC
TRBJ2-5 | few | TRBV29-1 | NA | CSVDLQTETQYF | TGCAGCGTTGATCTCCAGACGGAGACCCAGTACTTC
TRBJ2-7 | many | TRBV20-1 | NA | CSARGGLDGRYEQYF | TGCAGTGCTAGAGGTGGTCTAGACGGCCGCTACGAGCAGTACTTC
TRBJ1-1 | many | TRBV19 | NA | CASSLTGSAVGTEAFF | TGTGCCAGTAGTCTGACAGGCTCGGCTGTGGGCACTGAAGCTTTCTTT
TRBJ1-5 | many | TRBV27 | NA | CASSLSMAGPQHF | TGTGCCAGCAGTTTATCTATGGCCGGGCCCCAGCATTTT
TRBJ1-3 | many | TRBV11-1 | NA | CASSLGGQIRGNTIYF | TGTGCCAGCAGCTTGGGAGGACAGATCAGAGGAAACACCATATATTTT
TRBJ2-6 | NA | TRBV5-1 | NA | CASSLTLTSGANVLTF | TGCGCCAGCAGCTTGACACTGACCTCTGGGGCCAACGTCCTGACTTTC
TRBJ2-1 | few | TRBV28 | NA | CASSFGVAEYNEQFF | TGTGCCAGCAGTTTTGGGGTAGCGGAGTACAATGAGCAGTTCTTC
TRBJ1-2 | many | TRBV29-1 | TRBD1 | CSAPTGGGYGYTF | TGCAGCGCACCGACAGGGGGCGGCTATGGCTACACCTTC
TRBJ2-2 | many | TRBV2 | NA | CASSEHIGTGELFF | TGTGCCAGCAGTGAACATATCGGCACCGGGGAGCTGTTTTTT
TRBJ2-2 | few | TRBV6-1 | TRBD1 | CASSKNRGSTGELFF | TGTGCCAGCAGCAAGAACAGGGGTAGCACCGGGGAGCTGTTTTTT
TRBJ2-7 | many | TRBV7-9 | NA | CASSLAGTDEQYF | TGTGCCAGCAGCTTAGCTGGAACGGACGAGCAGTACTTC
TRBJ2-5 | NA | TRBV2 | NA | CASSLGTFQETQYF | TGTGCCAGCAGTTTAGGGACTTTCCAAGAGACCCAGTACTTC
TRBJ2-7 | many | TRBV20-1 | TRBD2 | CSASTVLAGGEQYF | TGCAGTGCTAGTACGGTACTAGCGGGAGGAGAGCAGTACTTC
TRBJ2-7 | many | TRBV30 | NA | CAWSVIYEQYF | TGTGCCTGGAGTGTCATTTACGAGCAGTACTTC
TRBJ2-5 | many | TRBV27 | TRBD2 | CASSLLATSGKETQYF | TGTGCCAGCAGTTTACTAGCGACTAGCGGAAAAGAGACCCAGTACTTC
TRBJ2-3 | NA | TRBV24-1 | TRBD2 | CATGSGSRTDTQYF | TGTGCCACCGGAAGCGGGAGTCGGACAGATACGCAGTATTTT
TRBJ2-7 | many | TRBV3-1 | TRBD2 | CASSPLSGGYEQYF | TGTGCCAGCAGCCCCCTGTCGGGAGGGTACGAGCAGTACTTC
TRBJ2-7 | few | TRBV20-1 | NA | CSAQPRDNTYEQYF | TGCAGTGCTCAACCCCGGGACAACACTTACGAGCAGTACTTC
TRBJ2-5 | many | TRBV7-8 | NA | CASTTNWRQGVTQYF | TGTGCCAGCACCACAAATTGGCGCCAAGGGGTGACCCAGTACTTC
TRBJ1-6 | few | TRBV20-1 | TRBD1 | CSARDQFQGARGWSPLHF | TGCAGTGCTAGAGATCAGTTTCAGGGGGCAAGGGGGTGGTCACCCCTCCACTTT
TRBJ2-2 | many | TRBV29-1 | NA | CSVEHPEKGGTGELFF | TGCAGCGTTGAACACCCAGAGAAAGGGGGAACCGGGGAGCTGTTTTTT
TRBJ2-1 | few | TRBV5-1 | NA | CASSLEQGGNEQFF | TGTGCCAGCAGCTTAGAGCAGGGGGGCAATGAGCAGTTCTTC
TRBJ2-1 | many | TRBV27 | TRBD1 | CASHYRQGWVNEQFF | TGTGCCAGTCATTATAGACAGGGGTGGGTAAATGAGCAGTTCTTC
TRBJ1-1 | many | TRBV20-1 | NA | CSANYQGTEAFF | TGCAGTGCTAACTACCAGGGGACTGAAGCTTTCTTT
TRBJ1-2 | few | TRBV14 | NA | CASSQERGRAIYGYTF | TGTGCCAGCAGCCAAGAAAGAGGCAGGGCCATCTATGGCTACACCTTC
TRBJ1-2 | many | TRBV12-3/TRBV12-4 | TRBD1 | CASSCDRAYGYTF | TGTGCCAGCAGTTGCGACAGGGCCTATGGCTACACCTTC
TRBJ2-5 | many | TRBV12-5 | NA | CASGFGTFKETQYF | TGTGCTAGTGGTTTCGGGACTTTCAAAGAGACCCAGTACTTC
TRBJ2-5 | many | TRBV11-2 | NA | CASSSGPRDEETQYF | TGTGCCAGCAGCTCCGGCCCCCGAGACGAAGAGACCCAGTACTTC
TRBJ2-1 | few | TRBV20-1 | TRBD2 | CSATRPTAGGPNNEQFF | TGCAGTGCCACCCGTCCTACGGCGGGAGGGCCCAACAATGAGCAGTTCTTC
TRBJ2-3 | NA | TRBV25-1 | TRBD1 | CASSDLGLDRGQDTQYF | TGTGCCAGCAGTGATTTGGGTTTAGACAGGGGGCAGGATACGCAGTATTTT
TRBJ2-1 | many | TRBV6-1 | NA | CASFSEWYNEQFF | TGTGCCAGCTTTAGCGAGTGGTACAATGAGCAGTTCTTC
TRBJ2-3 | NA | TRBV2 | TRBD2 | CASSEWRGGRSTDTQYF | TGTGCCAGCAGTGAATGGAGAGGCGGGAGATCCACAGATACGCAGTATTTT
TRBJ1-5 | many | TRBV30 | NA | CAWKGSGHQPQHF | TGTGCCTGGAAAGGATCGGGTCATCAGCCCCAGCATTTT
TRBJ1-2 | few | TRBV12-3/TRBV12-4 | NA | CASSRGTNYGYTF | TGTGCCAGCAGCCGCGGGACAAACTATGGCTACACCTTC
TRBJ2-5 | NA | TRBV20-1 | NA | CSAKEGGLWETQYF | TGCAGTGCTAAAGAGGGGGGGCTGTGGGAGACCCAGTACTTC
TRBJ2-1 | many | TRBV12-3/TRBV12-4 | NA | CASSFVGSLNNEQFF | TGTGCCAGCAGTTTCGTCGGGAGTCTCAACAATGAGCAGTTCTTC
TRBJ2-7 | NA | TRBV29-1 | NA | CSVETPLTYEQYF | TGCAGCGTTGAAACCCCGCTTACCTACGAGCAGTACTTC
TRBJ2-1 | NA | TRBV5-4 | TRBD1 | CASSPRTGGVLNEQFF | TGTGCCAGCAGCCCACGGACAGGGGGCGTTTTGAATGAGCAGTTCTTC
TRBJ2-1 | few | TRBV15 | NA | CATSRGQSSYNEQFF | TGTGCCACCAGCAGAGGACAAAGCTCCTACAATGAGCAGTTCTTC
TRBJ2-7 | many | TRBV6-5 | NA | CASSYNGYHEQYF | TGTGCCAGCAGTTACAACGGGTATCACGAGCAGTACTTC
TRBJ2-7 | few | TRBV18 | TRBD2 | CASSPRSGLGNYEQYF | TGTGCCAGCTCACCAAGATCAGGACTAGGAAACTACGAGCAGTACTTC
TRBJ2-3 | NA | TRBV5-1 | TRBD1 | CASSPLSGTGATDTQYF | TGCGCCAGCAGCCCCCTGTCCGGGACAGGGGCCACAGATACGCAGTATTTT
TRBJ1-1 | many | TRBV30 | NA | CAWSDPGVRKTEAFF | TGTGCCTGGAGCGACCCTGGGGTCCGGAAGACTGAAGCTTTCTTT
TRBJ2-1 | many | TRBV6-2/TRBV6-3 | NA | CASSSRPRNEQFF | TGTGCCAGCAGTTCGCGTCCTCGCAATGAGCAGTTCTTC
TRBJ2-7 | many | TRBV30 | TRBD1 | CASSGQGFMGQYF | TGTGCATCTTCGGGACAGGGTTTTATGGGGCAGTACTTC
TRBJ1-2 | many | TRBV3-1 | TRBD1 | CASSQVGTGGSGYTF | TGTGCCAGCAGCCAGGTGGGGACAGGGGGCTCTGGCTACACCTTC
TRBJ1-6 | many | TRBV11-2 | NA | CASRMSWGNSPLHF | TGTGCCAGCAGGATGTCGTGGGGTAATTCACCCCTCCACTTT
TRBJ2-1 | NA | TRBV20-1 | NA | CSARGEQFF | TGCAGTGCTAGGGGTGAGCAGTTCTTC